This entry lists 23 T cell receptor beta chains sequenced from one sample in a study of PD-L1 blockade in urothelial cancer. Described time point: pretreatment peripheral blood. Measured with immunoSEQ multiplex PCR; TCRdb has only the in-frame clones, and not every one. In the table there are around 130,000 clones, 84% of which are singletons. This sample comprised PBMCs, obtained around atezolizumab (anti-PD-L1) treatment. The receptors shown here come from a man in his fifties with urothelial cancer.

The J gene is TRBJ2-2, the V gene TRBV7-9; TRBD2 matches at 14 bases. This CDR3 has 15 residues. Germline lookup yields CDR1 SEHNR and CDR2 FQNEAQ (reference sequence). Trimming took 10 bases from V and 6 from J; bases not matched to a gene: 7. The CDR3 coding sequence is TGTGCCAACGCGGGACTAGCGGGAGAGCCCGGGGAGCTGTTTTTT. Its protein product is CANAGLAGEPGELFF. The variable domain in full, with the rest retrieved from reference TRBV7-9 and TRBJ2-2, is DTGVSQNPRHKITKRGQNVTFRCDPISEHNRLYWYRQTLGQGPEFLTYFQNEAQLEKSRLLSDRFSAERPKGSFSTLEIQRTEQGDSAMYLCANAGLAGEPGELFFGEGSRLTVL.

With respect to this clone: The germline gene is not matched at one end of the junction; a read error may be the cause. The chain recombines TRBV6-5 with TRBJ2-1; maybe TRBD2 (5 bases). This CDR3 is 16 amino acids long. Germline values: CDR1 MNHEY, CDR2 SVGAGI. The DNA of the CDR3 is TGTGCCAGCAGCTACTGGTCTTCGGGAACATCGAATGAGCAGTTCTTC. Residues: CASSYWSSGTSNEQFF.

This clone was recorded once. The chain combines TRBV25-1 with TRBJ2-7; the D gene is possibly TRBD2 (6 bases). Germline CDR1 and CDR2: MGHDK and SYGVNS. The V and J ends lost 5 bases and 0 bases respectively, with 14 bases between them. The CDR3 has 15 amino acids. The CDR3 region is CASSQSGVISYEQYF. DNA of the CDR3: TGTGCCAGCAGTCAGTCGGGAGTAATCTCCTACGAGCAGTACTTC.

This chain joins TRBV6-6 and TRBJ2-7; the D gene is possibly TRBD2 (5 bases). CDR3 length: 14 residues. Trimming removed 6 bases from V and 8 bases from J, with 20 bases in between. CDR1 and CDR2 (germline): MNHNY, SVGAGI (reference sequence). Written as DNA, the CDR3 is TGTGCCAGCAGCTCCGGACTCCTTCTCGTGCAGCAGTACTTC. Translation gives CASSSGLLLVQQYF.

This clone was seen a handful of times. V usage is TRBV9 and J usage is TRBJ2-5; D might be TRBD2 (5 bases). The CDR3 covers 14 residues. Germline CDR1 and CDR2: SGDLS and YYNGEE. Trimming pared 2 bases from V and 2 bases from J, leaving 10 bases between. CDR3 sequence reads: CASSVPGIQETQYF. CDR3 nucleotides: TGTGCCAGCAGCGTCCCGGGGATTCAAGAGACCCAGTACTTC. The full variable domain, its missing parts supplied by reference TRBV9 and TRBJ2-5, is DSGVTQTPKHLITATGQRVTLRCSPRSGDLSVYWYQQSLDQGLQFLIQYYNGEERAKGNILERFSAQQFPDLHSELNLSSLELGDSALYFCASSVPGIQETQYFGPGTRLLVL.

The V and J genes are TRBV7-2 and TRBJ2-3; D possibly corresponds to TRBD1 (6 bases). The V and J ends lost 5 bases and 6 bases respectively, with 9 bases between them. The CDR3 totals 12 residues. CDR1 is SGHTA and CDR2 is FQGNSA in the germline V gene. The CDR3 region is CASSLQGDTQYF. The CDR3 DNA is TGTGCCAGCAGCCTACAGGGCGATACGCAGTATTTT. The complete variable domain, with remaining parts taken from reference TRBV7-2 and TRBJ2-3, reads GAGVSQSPSNKVTEKGKDVELRCDPISGHTALYWYRQSLGQGLEFLIYFQGNSAPDKSGLPSDRFSAERTGGSVSTLTIQRTQQEDSAVYLCASSLQGDTQYFGPGTRLTVL.

This chain links TRBV5-1 with TRBJ2-7, with 10 bases fitting TRBD2. V gave up 8 bases and J gave up 6 bases; unmatched junction bases: 11. The germline CDR1 and CDR2 sequences are SGHRS and YFSETQ. CDR3 length: 14 amino acids. In DNA form, the CDR3 reads TGCGCCAGTGGGGTTGCTAGCGGGAGTGGCGAGCAGTACTTC. Translated: CASGVASGSGEQYF. Supplemented by reference TRBV5-1 and TRBJ2-7, the full variable domain reads KAGVTQTPRYLIKTRGQQVTLSCSPISGHRSVSWYQQTPGQGLQFLFEYFSETQRNKGNFPGRFSGRQFSNSRSEMNVSTLELGDSALYLCASGVASGSGEQYFGPGTRLTVT.

This chain uses TRBV6-6 with TRBJ2-6; weak D call: TRBD2 (5 bases). V was cut by 8 bases and J by 4 bases, with 12 bases left in between. The CDR3 extends over 14 amino acids. Germline V gene lookup returns CDR1 MNHNY and CDR2 SVGAGI (reference sequence). The CDR3 DNA reads TGTGCCAGCGACGCCCAGCGGGGGGCCAACGTCCTGACTTTC. Its translation: CASDAQRGANVLTF.

Concerning this clone: This sample also contains other DNA sequences that code for the same CDR3. The chain joins TRBV5-1 to TRBJ2-1; 9 positions agree with TRBD2. The CDR3 is made up of 15 amino acids. The V gene's germline CDR1 is SGHRS and CDR2 YFSETQ. V shed 4 bases and J 0 bases; nucleotides not matched to a gene: 2. The CDR3 coding sequence is TGCGCCAGCAGCCTTAGCGGGAGCTCCTACAATGAGCAGTTCTTC. It encodes CASSLSGSSYNEQFF.

The V and J genes are TRBV9 and TRBJ1-6; 8 bases are a match to TRBD1. The CDR3 sequence is 14 residues long. CDR1 and CDR2 from the germline V gene are SGDLS and YYNGEE. V was clipped by 7 bases and J by 5 bases; unmatched bases: 5. CDR3: CASGGTGDNSPLHF. As DNA, the CDR3 is TGTGCCAGCGGCGGGACAGGCGATAATTCACCCCTCCACTTT.

V is TRBV5-1 and J is TRBJ2-5, with 10 bases identical to TRBD2. The CDR3 covers 15 residues. CDR1 is SGHRS, CDR2 YFSETQ, per germline. With 4 bases clipped from V and 0 bases from J, the junction kept 3 bases outside the gene matches. CDR3 in DNA: TGCGCCAGCAGCCTACTAGCGGGGTACCAAGAGACCCAGTACTTC. Amino acid sequence: CASSLLAGYQETQYF.

The V call is TRBV19, the J call TRBJ2-2; 7 bases map to TRBD1. V lost 7 bases and J lost 1; bases outside the gene matches: 3. Looked up from germline, CDR1 is LNHDA and CDR2 is SQIVND (reference sequence). The CDR3 extends over 14 amino acids. CDR3 in amino acids: CASIGQVNTGELFF. The CDR3 nucleotides are TGTGCCAGTATCGGACAGGTGAACACCGGGGAGCTGTTTTTT.

The rearrangement joins TRBV6-1 to TRBJ1-1, with TRBD1 as a possible D gene (5 bases). The germline CDR1 and CDR2 sequences are MNHNS and SASEGT. This CDR3 has 14 residues. The V gene lost 7 bases and the J gene lost 5 bases, with 17 bases spanning the gap. As DNA, the CDR3 is TGTGCCAGCACGGGGGTAAAACTGGGGACTGAAGCTTTCTTT. Amino acid sequence: CASTGVKLGTEAFF.

The chain joins TRBV28 to TRBJ1-5; 7 positions match TRBD1. CDR3 size: 13 residues. The V and J ends lost 5 bases and 7 bases, in that order; junction bases with no gene match: 5. Germline lookup yields CDR1 MDHEN and CDR2 SYDVKM. The CDR3 loop reads CASSNRGFQPQHF. CDR3 coding DNA: TGTGCCAGCAGTAACAGGGGTTTCCAGCCCCAGCATTTT.

This clone has just a few counts. The CDR3 loop is CASSLTMNTEAFF. The CDR3 nucleotides are TGTGCCAGCAGCCTTACTATGAACACTGAAGCTTTCTTT. The chain carries TRBV7-9 and TRBJ1-1; D is uncertain. The V end was cut by 5 bases, the J end by 0 bases, with 7 bases between. CDR1 and CDR2 (germline): SEHNR, FQNEAQ (reference sequence). This CDR3 is built from 13 residues.

V and J are TRBV7-2 and TRBJ2-3; D possibly corresponds to TRBD2 (6 bases). The germline V gene has CDR1 SGHTA and CDR2 FQGNSA. The CDR3 sequence is 13 residues long. Trimming removed 5 bases at V and 4 bases at J, with 10 bases between. CDR3 nucleotides: TGTGCCAGCAGCGGGGGACTCCCAGATACGCAGTATTTT. Amino acids: CASSGGLPDTQYF.

The rearrangement joins TRBV28 to TRBJ2-1, with TRBD2 as a possible D gene (6 bases). V was trimmed by 6 bases and J by 0 bases, leaving 27 bases between them. From germline, CDR1 is MDHEN and CDR2 SYDVKM. CDR3 length: 20 amino acids. The CDR3 reads CASSRQDYPTKPSSYNEQFF. The CDR3 DNA is TGTGCCAGCAGCCGCCAGGACTACCCCACAAAGCCGAGCTCCTACAATGAGCAGTTCTTC.

CDR3: CATSRRGGTETQYF. The CDR3 nucleotides are TGTGCCACCAGTCGTCGGGGGGGTACAGAGACCCAGTACTTC. The chain joins TRBV15 to TRBJ2-5; 8 bases align to TRBD2. Trimming cost V 6 bases and J 4 bases; bases outside gene matches: 7. The germline gives CDR1 LNHNV, CDR2 YYDKDF (reference sequence). The CDR3 consists of 14 residues.

The CDR3 spells CASSYLTSSYEQYF. CDR3 sequence (DNA): TGTGCCAGCAGTTATCTGACTAGCTCCTACGAGCAGTACTTC. The chain uses TRBV28 and TRBJ2-7, with a possible D match to TRBD2 (6 bases). The ends were cut back, 4 bases at V and 0 bases at J, with 10 bases in the middle. Germline values: CDR1 MDHEN, CDR2 SYDVKM. This CDR3 has 14 residues.

This clone occurred a few times. The chain carries TRBV11-3 and TRBJ2-1; tentatively, D is TRBD2 (6 bases). The CDR3 is 13 residues long. Germline lookup yields CDR1 SGHNT and CDR2 YENEEA. V was trimmed by 3 bases and J by 7 bases, leaving 10 bases between them. CDR3 DNA sequence: TGTGCCAGCAGCTTCTACGGGGGTAATGAGCAGTTCTTC. Its translation: CASSFYGGNEQFF.

CDR3 bases: TGTGCCAGCAGCTTTACAGCAAAACAAGAGACCCAGTACTTC. It is translated as CASSFTAKQETQYF. The chain is built from TRBV5-5 and TRBJ2-5; D call uncertain. The germline V gene has CDR1 SGHKS and CDR2 YYEKEE (reference sequence). CDR3 length: 14 amino acids. V was trimmed by 2 bases and J by 2 bases, leaving 10 bases between them.

The gene calls are TRBV27 and TRBJ2-7, with 7 bases identical to TRBD2. The J segment lost 1 base and the V segment lost 5 bases, leaving 8 bases of the junction unmatched. This CDR3 is built from 15 residues. CDR1 MNHEY and CDR2 SMNVEV come from the germline V gene (reference sequence). The CDR3 coding sequence is TGTGCCAGCAGTGGCTTCTCTAGCGGATCCTACGAGCAGTACTTC. Its protein is CASSGFSSGSYEQYF.

The chain uses TRBV5-1 and TRBJ2-7; 7 bases align to TRBD1. The germline V gene has CDR1 SGHRS and CDR2 YFSETQ. The V and J ends lost 4 bases and 3 bases, in that order; junction bases with no gene match: 10. CDR3 size: 15 residues. For the CDR3, the DNA is TGCGCCAGCAGCCCGGAGACAGGGAGAGTCTACGAGCAGTACTTC. Translating gives CASSPETGRVYEQYF.